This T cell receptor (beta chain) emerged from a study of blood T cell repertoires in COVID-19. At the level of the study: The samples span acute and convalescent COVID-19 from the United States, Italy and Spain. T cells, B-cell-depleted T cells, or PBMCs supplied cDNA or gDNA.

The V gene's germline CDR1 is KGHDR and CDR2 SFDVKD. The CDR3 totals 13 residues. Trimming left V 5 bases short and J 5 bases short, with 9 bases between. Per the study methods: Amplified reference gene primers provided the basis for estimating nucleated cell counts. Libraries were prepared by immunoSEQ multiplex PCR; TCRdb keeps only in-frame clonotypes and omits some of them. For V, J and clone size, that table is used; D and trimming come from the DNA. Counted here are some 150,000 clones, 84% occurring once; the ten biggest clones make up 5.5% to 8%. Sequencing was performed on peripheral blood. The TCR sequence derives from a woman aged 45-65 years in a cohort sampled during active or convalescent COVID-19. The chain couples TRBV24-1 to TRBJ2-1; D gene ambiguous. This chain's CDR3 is CATSGPSDNEQFF. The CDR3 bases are TGTGCCACCAGTGGGCCTTCCGACAATGAGCAGTTCTTC.